The entry below gives a single TCR beta chain sequence along with its context. Its antigen specificity is not known. No much larger clone is present one base from it, and per-base qualities are unavailable. These data belong to a study of T cells in localized non-small cell lung cancer (dated by TCRdb to 2019 to 2021). About the investigation overall: T cell repertoires of more than 200 early-stage NSCLC patients were analyzed, with tumors being compared against uninvolved tumor-adjacent lungs. The cohort was made up of a few hundred treatment-naive NSCLC patients whose localized lung tumors had been resected. NSCLC patients had a mean age of roughly 69 years, and 129 were male and some 98 female.

TCR beta CDR3 regions were sequenced from DNA using the immunoSEQ Assay. The authors' analysis ran thus. T cell density was computed as TCR beta template counts normalized to usable DNA estimated by amplifying housekeeping genes. Using the preseqR package, richness was estimated by extrapolating to 120,000 templates for tissue samples and 400,000 templates for PBMC samples. Clonality was defined as one minus Pielou's evenness. Tissue-enriched TCRs were identified by differential abundance testing using productive amino-acid clonotypes, minimum total count 5 and alpha 0.1. The Jaccard Index and the Morisita Overlap Index were used to measure how much the repertoires overlapped between compartments. TCR beta CDR3s were clustered by GLIPH together with public tetramer-defined viral CDR3s, and at least three viral sequences plus V-gene enrichment were required for viral motifs. As stored in TCRdb, this immuneACCESS dataset retains in-frame rearrangements with V and J assigned. A fraction of the clones does not appear; measured against another copy, unresolved V genes explain less than half of the discrepancy, and the remainder lacks a known reason. V and J calls and clone size are those listed in that table; D and trimming were worked out from the DNA. This sample gives 20,000 to 30,000 clones in total; around 85% of them show up just once. The ten largest clones take up roughly 1.1% of the sample.

At diagnosis, tumor, uninvolved tumor-adjacent lung and peripheral blood were collected and then preserved as a mix of FFPE and fresh-frozen material. For TCR repertoire profiling, blood samples were analyzed in the form of peripheral blood mononuclear cells. Overall results and qualifications from the work: Since the design was exploratory, TCR variables were selected using unadjusted p-values with no false-discovery rate correction. Higher T cell density in blood was associated with longer overall survival, whereas higher clonality in adjacent lung was associated with shorter survival. The highest T cell clonality was observed in uninvolved tumor-adjacent lung, where clonality exceeded that of tumor, suggesting that antigenic responses were more focused in uninvolved tumor-adjacent lung. A median of about 50 of the top 100 tumor clones turned up in the paired uninvolved adjacent lung, and approximately 30 of those clones also ranked among the top 100 of that same adjacent lung. Because multi-region sequencing of the tumors was not done, intratumor heterogeneity could not be ruled out.

Here the sequenced sample was peripheral blood, taken before any cancer treatment. This sequence originates from a woman aged 35 to 70 with stage I lung adenocarcinoma.

This receptor has the CDR3 CASSLVSRGTDTQYF. The DNA sequence is TGTGCCAGCAGCTTAGTATCCCGGGGAACAGATACGCAGTATTTT. The chain couples TRBV7-2 to TRBJ2-3; a tentative D call is TRBD2 (5 bases match). From its cysteine to its phenylalanine, the CDR3 spans 15 amino acids. The kept DNA is CDR3 alone, 45 bases in frame from the first base. CDR1 and CDR2, looked up from the germline V gene, are SGHTA and FQGNSA. V is pared back by 1 base and J by 3 bases, with 11 bases lying between the germline termini. Extended through the reference TRBV7-2 and TRBJ2-3 proteins, this CDR3 yields the full variable domain: GAGVSQSPSNKVTEKGKDVELRCDPISGHTALYWYRQSLGQGLEFLIYFQGNSAPDKSGLPSDRFSAERTGGSVSTLTIQRTQQEDSAVYLCASSLVSRGTDTQYFGPGTRLTVL.